The clone carrying this T cell receptor beta chain was detected a few times. Its antigen is still unknown. Primers included in the PCR were 60 Vbeta and 13 Jbeta primers. Per the original methods: As a later analysis found, there were 80 million or so unique TCR beta chains, of which roughly 11 million were shared. Only in-frame clones appear in the TCRdb table, and some are missing; sequencing was by immunoSEQ multiplex PCR. V, J and clone size reflect that table, while D and trimming were determined from the DNA. The sample includes approximately 170,000 clones, roughly four fifths of them seen just once. This sample was taken from a study of cytomegalovirus exposure and HLA in healthy donors. As for the study in general: One earlier analysis, a look at approximately 180 million T cells, found about 110 million unique TCR beta sequences.

Overall study findings and caveats: Exclusion as indistinguishable affected some V segments, including TRBV6-2 and TRBV6-3.

The V gene's germline CDR1 is SEHNR and CDR2 FQNEAQ (reference sequence). The V gene lost 5 bases and the J gene lost 0 bases, with 9 bases spanning the gap. This CDR3 has 14 residues. This receptor was obtained from a man between 35 and 55 years old in good health and CMV-seronegative. V is TRBV7-9 and J is TRBJ2-3; D uncertain. The material sequenced was PBMCs. CDR3 residues: CASSPPTSTDTQYF. The CDR3 nucleotides read TGTGCCAGCAGCCCCCCGACTAGCACAGATACGCAGTATTTT.